A selection of T cell receptor beta chains follows, all from one sample in a study of T cells in Graves' hyperthyroidism and ophthalmopathy. TCRdb redid the calling of the multiplex PCR reads with MiXCR, one entry per CDR3 protein. The table shows 270,000 or so distinct CDR3 sequences, with roughly 15% occurring only once. Material for sequencing was blood. The receptors were sampled from a woman aged 45-60 years with Graves' hyperthyroidism that later progressed to Graves' ophthalmopathy. The CDR3 runs from the conserved cysteine through the conserved F or W. The D gene is left open where the match is weak. The size field is filled for only some rows; it gives once, few, many or a size class.

cdr3_length	j_call	v_call	clone_size	d_call	cdr3_nt	cdr3_aa
14	TRBJ2-7	TRBV28	many	TRBD1	TGTGCCGTTGCCGGGACAGGGGCAACCTACGAGCAGTACTTC	CAVAGTGATYEQYF
15	TRBJ2-1	TRBV5-4	-	-	TGTGCCAGCAGCGGAGTAGCGGAATCCTACAATGAGCAGTTCTTC	CASSGVAESYNEQFF
13	TRBJ1-2	TRBV28	many	-	TGTGCCTGCACCCAACCGGCCTCCCGGGGCTACACCTTC	CACTQPASRGYTF
12	TRBJ1-3	TRBV2	many	-	TGTGCCAGCAGTGGACGGGGAAACACCATATATTTT	CASSGRGNTIYF
16	TRBJ2-4	TRBV5-1	many	-	TGCGCCAGCAGCTCGGGGGACTTCAGGATGGAGGACATTCAGTACTTC	CASSSGDFRMEDIQYF
13	TRBJ2-3	TRBV29-1	many	TRBD1	TGCAGCGTTTCCGGGACAGACACAGATACGCAGTATTTT	CSVSGTDTDTQYF
14	TRBJ2-7	TRBV28	many	TRBD1	TGTGCCAGCAGTTTCGGGACAGGGTTCACCGAGCAGTACTTC	CASSFGTGFTEQYF
14	TRBJ2-7	TRBV20-1	many	-	TGCAGTGCTAGCCCGGGACACCGAGGATGGGAGCAGTACTTC	CSASPGHRGWEQYF
15	TRBJ1-5	TRBV28	many	-	TGTGCCAGCAGTCCAAGGGTGATCGGCAATCAGCCCCAGCATTTT	CASSPRVIGNQPQHF
14	TRBJ1-2	TRBV6-1	many	-	TGTGCCAGCAGCACGCACAGGGCCAACTATGGCTACACCTTC	CASSTHRANYGYTF
14	TRBJ2-1	TRBV20-1	many	TRBD2	TGCAGTGCTAGAGTTGTTAGCGGGAGGAATGAGCAGTTCTTC	CSARVVSGRNEQFF
18	TRBJ1-5	TRBV28	-	-	TGTGCCAGCAGCTATCTGAGGGGGGGGTGGGGAGGCAATCAGCCCCAGCATTTT	CASSYLRGGWGGNQPQHF
13	TRBJ1-1	TRBV10-1	many	TRBD1	TGCGCCAGCTCCGGGACAGGGCTCACTGAAGCTTTCTTT	CASSGTGLTEAFF
17	TRBJ1-1	TRBV6-6	many	-	TGTGCCAGCAGTTACTCGACCTGGCCGGAGAGGAACACTGAAGCTTTCTTT	CASSYSTWPERNTEAFF
16	TRBJ2-1	TRBV9	-	-	TGTGCCAGCAGTATAACCCTAGCGAGCAGTGGGGGTGAGCAGTTCTTC	CASSITLASSGGEQFF
14	TRBJ1-5	TRBV6-1	many	TRBD1	TGTGCCAGCAGAGAAGGGACAGAGGATCAGCCCCAGCATTTT	CASREGTEDQPQHF
14	TRBJ2-7	TRBV2	many	TRBD1	TGTGCCAGCAGATCAAGACAGGGGGCCTACGAGCAGTACTTC	CASRSRQGAYEQYF
17	TRBJ2-3	TRBV7-9	many	TRBD1	TGTGCCAGCAGCTTAAGGGACCGGGACAGGGACCCAGATACGCAGTATTTT	CASSLRDRDRDPDTQYF
17	TRBJ2-5	TRBV24-1	-	-	TGTGCCACCAGTGATTTGCACTACCCCTCAGGGGCCGAGACCCAGTACTTC	CATSDLHYPSGAETQYF
15	TRBJ2-5	TRBV5-5	few	TRBD2	TGTGCCAGCGACCCCGGGACTAGCGGTCCAAGGGCCCAGTACTTC	CASDPGTSGPRAQYF
17	TRBJ1-5	TRBV5-4	-	TRBD1	TGTGCCAGCAGCGTAGGGACAGGCTCTTATAGCAATCAGCCCCAGCATTTT	CASSVGTGSYSNQPQHF
19	TRBJ2-1	TRBV27	-	-	TGTGCCAGCAGTGCCCCTTCTCCCGCCGGGGCGGTCTTCTACAATGAGCAGTTCTTC	CASSAPSPAGAVFYNEQFF
15	TRBJ2-4	TRBV4-1	-	TRBD1	TGCGCCAGCAGCCAAGGACAGGGGACCAAAAACATTCAGTACTTC	CASSQGQGTKNIQYF
16	TRBJ1-1	TRBV12-3/TRBV12-4	-	TRBD1	TGTGCCAGCAGCTTAAACCGAGACAGGGGGAACACTGAAGCTTTCTTT	CASSLNRDRGNTEAFF
15	TRBJ2-2	TRBV5-5	many	-	TGTGCCAGCAGGCGAGGTACGGCGAACACCGGGGAGCTGTTTTTT	CASRRGTANTGELFF
18	TRBJ2-7	TRBV2	many	TRBD2	TGTGCCAGCAGTGAAACTAGCGGTCTTCTCATCGCTACCTACGAGCAGTACTTC	CASSETSGLLIATYEQYF
16	TRBJ1-5	TRBV20-1	-	-	TGCAGTGCTAGCGGCTTCTTGGGGCCCAGGAATCAGCCCCAGCATTTT	CSASGFLGPRNQPQHF
12	TRBJ1-2	TRBV14	-	-	TGTGCCAGCAGCCAAGTCCCATGGGGCTACACCTTC	CASSQVPWGYTF
15	TRBJ2-7	TRBV5-1	-	-	TGCGCCAGCAGCTTGGGGACGGGAGAGGGTCACGAGCAGTACTTC	CASSLGTGEGHEQYF
12	TRBJ2-1	TRBV6-2/TRBV6-3	many	-	TGTGCCAGCAGTTACTCCTACCATGAGCAGTTCTTC	CASSYSYHEQFF
15	TRBJ2-5	TRBV9	many	TRBD1	TGTGCCAGCAGCGCCACAGGGGGAGCTATGGGGACCCAGTACTTC	CASSATGGAMGTQYF
15	TRBJ1-1	TRBV9	few	TRBD1	TGTGCCAGCAGCGCAAGGGACAGGGGGAACACTGAAGCTTTCTTT	CASSARDRGNTEAFF
16	TRBJ2-1	TRBV5-1	many	-	TGCGCCAGCAGCTTGCTTTATGTACCGCCTATCGATGAGCAGTTCTTC	CASSLLYVPPIDEQFF
16	TRBJ2-1	TRBV6-1	-	-	TGTGCCTGCAGTGGCCCTAGGGGGCCAACGGGGGATGAGCAGTTCTTC	CACSGPRGPTGDEQFF
13	TRBJ1-4	TRBV28	many	-	TGTGCCAGCAGTTTACAGCGGTATGAAAAACTGTTTTTT	CASSLQRYEKLFF
18	TRBJ2-6	TRBV20-1	-	-	TGCAGTGCTGTAGAGGGGTGGGGGGTCGACTCTGGGGCCAACATCCTGACTTTC	CSAVEGWGVDSGANILTF
15	TRBJ2-2	TRBV7-3	many	-	TGTGCCAGCAGCTTAAGCGCCAGCAGAGGCGGGGAGCTGTTTTTT	CASSLSASRGGELFF
16	TRBJ2-3	TRBV11-1	-	TRBD2	TGTGCCAGCAGCTTCGGGACTAGCGCCTCATTAGATACGCAGTATTTT	CASSFGTSASLDTQYF
13	TRBJ2-7	TRBV5-1	many	-	TGCGCCAGCAGCTTGGAGGGAGGCGGCGAGCAGTACTTC	CASSLEGGGEQYF
16	TRBJ1-4	TRBV28	many	-	TGTGCCAGCAGTTTTTGGTCTTTGGAGACTAATGAAAAACTGTTTTTT	CASSFWSLETNEKLFF
15	TRBJ2-7	TRBV6-2/TRBV6-3	many	-	TGTGCCAGCAATTCCTACCTGGCTAGCTCCTACGAGCAGTACTTC	CASNSYLASSYEQYF